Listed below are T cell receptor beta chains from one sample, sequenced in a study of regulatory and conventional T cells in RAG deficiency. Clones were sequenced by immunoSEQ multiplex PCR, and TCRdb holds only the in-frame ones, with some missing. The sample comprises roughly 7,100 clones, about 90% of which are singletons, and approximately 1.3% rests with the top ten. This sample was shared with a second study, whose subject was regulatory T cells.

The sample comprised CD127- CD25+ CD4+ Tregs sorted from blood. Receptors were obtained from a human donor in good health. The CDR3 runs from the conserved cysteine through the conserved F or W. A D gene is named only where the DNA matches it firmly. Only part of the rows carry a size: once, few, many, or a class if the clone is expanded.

cdr3_nt: TGTGCCAGCAGCTTAGGCGGGGGGTTCGGCTACACCTTC
cdr3_aa: CASSLGGGFGYTF
v_call: TRBV7-2
j_call: TRBJ1-2
clone_size: -
d_call: -

cdr3_nt: TGTGCCAGCAGTCCTAGAAAACATATCACCGGGACACTCTCATACAATGAGCAGTTCTTC
cdr3_aa: CASSPRKHITGTLSYNEQFF
v_call: TRBV27
j_call: TRBJ2-1
clone_size: -
d_call: -

cdr3_nt: TGCGCCAGCAGCCAGAAAAGGGGACTAGCGGGGGACAATGAGCAGTTCTTC
cdr3_aa: CASSQKRGLAGDNEQFF
v_call: TRBV4-1
j_call: TRBJ2-1
clone_size: -
d_call: TRBD2

cdr3_nt: TGTGCCACCAGCATTACTCGGGGGGGCCGGTCCGGTCAAGAGACCCAGTACTTC
cdr3_aa: CATSITRGGRSGQETQYF
v_call: TRBV15
j_call: TRBJ2-5
clone_size: -
d_call: TRBD2

cdr3_nt: TGTGCCAGTAGTATACTCGGACAGGGGGCTTTCGGGGGCAAAAACATTCAGTACTTC
cdr3_aa: CASSILGQGAFGGKNIQYF
v_call: TRBV19
j_call: TRBJ2-4
clone_size: -
d_call: TRBD1

cdr3_nt: TGTGCCAGCAGCCAAGGAAGGGGGTTAAACTACGAGCAGTACTTC
cdr3_aa: CASSQGRGLNYEQYF
v_call: TRBV14
j_call: TRBJ2-7
clone_size: -
d_call: -

cdr3_nt: TGTGCCAGCAGCTTTCTCCCAGGGGGCAAGGGCTACGAGCAGTACTTC
cdr3_aa: CASSFLPGGKGYEQYF
v_call: TRBV7-9
j_call: TRBJ2-7
clone_size: -
d_call: TRBD1

cdr3_nt: TGCGCCAGCAGGAAACGGGGAGATACGCAGTATTTT
cdr3_aa: CASRKRGDTQYF
v_call: TRBV5-1
j_call: TRBJ2-3
clone_size: -
d_call: -

cdr3_nt: TGCGCCAGCAGCCGCCCATGGGGCCGGGTCGAGACCGGGGAGCTGTTTTTT
cdr3_aa: CASSRPWGRVETGELFF
v_call: TRBV5-1
j_call: TRBJ2-2
clone_size: -
d_call: -

cdr3_nt: TGTGCCAGCTCACCAGGACTTGAGAACTATGGCTACACCTTC
cdr3_aa: CASSPGLENYGYTF
v_call: TRBV18
j_call: TRBJ1-2
clone_size: -
d_call: -

cdr3_nt: TGTGCCAGCAGTGCGGGCGGACGGCTGAACACTGAAGCTTTCTTT
cdr3_aa: CASSAGGRLNTEAFF
v_call: TRBV28
j_call: TRBJ1-1
clone_size: -
d_call: -

cdr3_nt: TGTGCCAGCTCTATGGACAGCTTAGGCTACGAGCAGTACTTC
cdr3_aa: CASSMDSLGYEQYF
v_call: TRBV18
j_call: TRBJ2-7
clone_size: -
d_call: -

cdr3_nt: TGCGCCAGCAGCATCGGAACAGGGGTGAACACTGAAGCTTTCTTT
cdr3_aa: CASSIGTGVNTEAFF
v_call: TRBV5-1
j_call: TRBJ1-1
clone_size: -
d_call: TRBD1

cdr3_nt: TGTGCCAGTAGTCTGCTACCCAATGAAAAACTGTTTTTT
cdr3_aa: CASSLLPNEKLFF
v_call: TRBV19
j_call: TRBJ1-4
clone_size: -
d_call: -

cdr3_nt: TGTGCCAGCTCACAAGCCCCTCAGGGGGCGAGAGTGCCTAACTATGGCTACACCTTC
cdr3_aa: CASSQAPQGARVPNYGYTF
v_call: TRBV18
j_call: TRBJ1-2
clone_size: -
d_call: TRBD1

cdr3_nt: TGTGCCAGCAGTGAACACCACAGAGAGAGCTCCTATAATTCACCCCTCCACTTT
cdr3_aa: CASSEHHRESSYNSPLHF
v_call: TRBV6-1
j_call: TRBJ1-6
clone_size: -
d_call: -

cdr3_nt: TGTGCCAGCAGCTCGATTTGGGGAGTGGACACTGAAGCTTTCTTT
cdr3_aa: CASSSIWGVDTEAFF
v_call: TRBV6-1
j_call: TRBJ1-1
clone_size: -
d_call: -

cdr3_nt: TGTGCCAGCTCCTTAGTCGTCGGGACAGCCTACAATGAGCAGTTCTTC
cdr3_aa: CASSLVVGTAYNEQFF
v_call: TRBV18
j_call: TRBJ2-1
clone_size: -
d_call: TRBD1

cdr3_nt: TGTGCCAGCACCTTCAATCTTAGAATCAGCACAGATACGCAGTATTTT
cdr3_aa: CASTFNLRISTDTQYF
v_call: TRBV2
j_call: TRBJ2-3
clone_size: once
d_call: -

cdr3_nt: TGCGCCAGCAGCCAAGTTAGGACACCCTATGAGCAGTTCTTC
cdr3_aa: CASSQVRTPYEQFF
v_call: TRBV4-1
j_call: TRBJ2-1
clone_size: -
d_call: -

cdr3_nt: TGTGCCAGTAGTGGACTAGCGGGGGTCTACGAGCAGTACTTC
cdr3_aa: CASSGLAGVYEQYF
v_call: TRBV19
j_call: TRBJ2-7
clone_size: -
d_call: TRBD2

cdr3_nt: TGTGCCAGCAGCTCTTCTCTGGGGCAGAGATACAATGAGCAGTTCTTC
cdr3_aa: CASSSSLGQRYNEQFF
v_call: TRBV7-8
j_call: TRBJ2-1
clone_size: -
d_call: -

cdr3_nt: TGTGCCAGCAGCTTAGGGCAGGGATATAATTCCCCCCTCCACTTT
cdr3_aa: CASSLGQGYNSPLHF
v_call: TRBV11-2
j_call: TRBJ1-6
clone_size: -
d_call: -

cdr3_nt: TGTGCCAGCAGCCACCTCACATCAGGGGCTTTCGAGCAGTACTTC
cdr3_aa: CASSHLTSGAFEQYF
v_call: TRBV14
j_call: TRBJ2-7
clone_size: -
d_call: -

cdr3_nt: TGTGCCAGTAGTCTCCGACAAGTAGATTCACCCCTCCACTTT
cdr3_aa: CASSLRQVDSPLHF
v_call: TRBV19
j_call: TRBJ1-6
clone_size: -
d_call: -

cdr3_nt: TGTGCCAGCATTGGAGGGGTAGGTTCACCCCTCCACTTT
cdr3_aa: CASIGGVGSPLHF
v_call: TRBV6-1
j_call: TRBJ1-6
clone_size: few
d_call: -

cdr3_nt: TGTGCCAGCACCCCAACCCGGCTAGCGGGGGTAGGGGAGCTGTTTTTT
cdr3_aa: CASTPTRLAGVGELFF
v_call: TRBV9
j_call: TRBJ2-2
clone_size: -
d_call: TRBD2

cdr3_nt: TGTGCCAGCAGCTACCGCCGGGACAGGGGGTTCTACGAGCAGTACTTC
cdr3_aa: CASSYRRDRGFYEQYF
v_call: TRBV7-8
j_call: TRBJ2-7
clone_size: -
d_call: TRBD1

cdr3_nt: TGCAGCACGAGCAAGCTGAACACTGAAGCTTTCTTT
cdr3_aa: CSTSKLNTEAFF
v_call: TRBV29-1
j_call: TRBJ1-1
clone_size: -
d_call: -

cdr3_nt: TGTGCCAGCTCACCGACAGGGGGATCACTAATCGAGCAGTACTTC
cdr3_aa: CASSPTGGSLIEQYF
v_call: TRBV18
j_call: TRBJ2-7
clone_size: -
d_call: TRBD1

cdr3_nt: TGTGCCAGCAGCGTATGGGAGGGGTCCACAGATACGCAGTATTTT
cdr3_aa: CASSVWEGSTDTQYF
v_call: TRBV9
j_call: TRBJ2-3
clone_size: -
d_call: TRBD2

cdr3_nt: TGTGCCACCAGGGTGCTAGCCCAAGAGACCCAGTACTTC
cdr3_aa: CATRVLAQETQYF
v_call: TRBV15
j_call: TRBJ2-5
clone_size: -
d_call: -

cdr3_nt: TGTGCCAGCAGGAAAGGAGGGGGCAATCAGCCCCAGCATTTT
cdr3_aa: CASRKGGGNQPQHF
v_call: TRBV2
j_call: TRBJ1-5
clone_size: few
d_call: -

cdr3_nt: TGTGCCAGTAGTATAGGGACAGCCGGGAACTATGGCTACACCTTC
cdr3_aa: CASSIGTAGNYGYTF
v_call: TRBV19
j_call: TRBJ1-2
clone_size: -
d_call: -

cdr3_nt: TGTGCCTGGTCGGGTTACAACTGTGGCTACACCTTC
cdr3_aa: CAWSGYNCGYTF
v_call: TRBV30
j_call: TRBJ1-2
clone_size: -
d_call: -

cdr3_nt: TGTGCCTGGAGTGTAAGCAGGGTCTCACCCCTCCACTTT
cdr3_aa: CAWSVSRVSPLHF
v_call: TRBV30
j_call: TRBJ1-6
clone_size: -
d_call: -

cdr3_nt: TGTGCCAGCAGTCGGGGGACGGCTTATGGCTACACCTTC
cdr3_aa: CASSRGTAYGYTF
v_call: TRBV6-5
j_call: TRBJ1-2
clone_size: -
d_call: -

cdr3_nt: TGCGCCAGCAGCCAAGATTACACCAATCAGCCCCAGCATTTT
cdr3_aa: CASSQDYTNQPQHF
v_call: TRBV4-1
j_call: TRBJ1-5
clone_size: once
d_call: -

cdr3_nt: TGTGCCACCAGCAGGCCGGGGGGGGAGAGCAATCAGCCCCAGCATTTT
cdr3_aa: CATSRPGGESNQPQHF
v_call: TRBV15
j_call: TRBJ1-5
clone_size: -
d_call: -

cdr3_nt: TGTGCCAGCAGCTCGCGACAGGGAGCTTTCTTT
cdr3_aa: CASSSRQGAFF
v_call: TRBV14
j_call: TRBJ1-1
clone_size: -
d_call: TRBD1

cdr3_nt: TGTGCCTGGACCAGGGGGAATCAGCCCCAGCATTTT
cdr3_aa: CAWTRGNQPQHF
v_call: TRBV30
j_call: TRBJ1-5
clone_size: -
d_call: TRBD1

cdr3_nt: TGTGCCAGCAGTTTATCAGGGGTCGAGCAGTACTTC
cdr3_aa: CASSLSGVEQYF
v_call: TRBV27
j_call: TRBJ2-7
clone_size: -
d_call: -

cdr3_nt: TGTGCCAGCTCACCATTCCGGGCAGGGAACCAAGAGACCCAGTACTTC
cdr3_aa: CASSPFRAGNQETQYF
v_call: TRBV18
j_call: TRBJ2-5
clone_size: -
d_call: -

cdr3_nt: TGTGCCAGCAGGGCTACCGGGACAGGGAATCTAGAGACCCAGTACTTC
cdr3_aa: CASRATGTGNLETQYF
v_call: TRBV2
j_call: TRBJ2-5
clone_size: -
d_call: TRBD1

cdr3_nt: TGTGCCAGCAGTTTCTATAATGAGCAGTTCTTC
cdr3_aa: CASSFYNEQFF
v_call: TRBV27
j_call: TRBJ2-1
clone_size: -
d_call: -

cdr3_nt: TGTGCCAGCAGCCTACGGGGGGACAATGAGCAGTTCTTC
cdr3_aa: CASSLRGDNEQFF
v_call: TRBV4-2
j_call: TRBJ2-1
clone_size: -
d_call: TRBD2

cdr3_nt: TGTGCCAGCAGCTTCAGCTCCTATAATTCACCCCTCCACTTT
cdr3_aa: CASSFSSYNSPLHF
v_call: TRBV5-4
j_call: TRBJ1-6
clone_size: -
d_call: -

cdr3_nt: TGCGCCAGCAGCCATGACAGGACAGATACGCAGTATTTT
cdr3_aa: CASSHDRTDTQYF
v_call: TRBV5-1
j_call: TRBJ2-3
clone_size: -
d_call: -

cdr3_nt: TGCGCCAGCAGCGCGGGACAGGTTAGTTCCTACGAGCAGTACTTC
cdr3_aa: CASSAGQVSSYEQYF
v_call: TRBV5-1
j_call: TRBJ2-7
clone_size: -
d_call: TRBD1

cdr3_nt: TGTGCCAGCAGTCCGCGGGGGGAAGGCTCCTACGAGCAGTACTTC
cdr3_aa: CASSPRGEGSYEQYF
v_call: TRBV6-6
j_call: TRBJ2-7
clone_size: -
d_call: TRBD2

cdr3_nt: TGCGCCAGCAGCCAAGGACGCTTGGGGGGGGGAAGCACAGATACGCAGTATTTT
cdr3_aa: CASSQGRLGGGSTDTQYF
v_call: TRBV4-1
j_call: TRBJ2-3
clone_size: -
d_call: TRBD2

cdr3_nt: TGTGCCAGCAGCTTGGGAGGTAGAACCTACGAGCAGTACTTC
cdr3_aa: CASSLGGRTYEQYF
v_call: TRBV5-5
j_call: TRBJ2-7
clone_size: -
d_call: -

cdr3_nt: TGTGCCAGCAGCCTTGACAGGGGTGTAAACACTGAAGCTTTCTTT
cdr3_aa: CASSLDRGVNTEAFF
v_call: TRBV6-5
j_call: TRBJ1-1
clone_size: -
d_call: TRBD1

cdr3_nt: TGTGCCAGCAGGGTTCCGGGACAAACCCTCAATGAGCAGTTCTTC
cdr3_aa: CASRVPGQTLNEQFF
v_call: TRBV6-6
j_call: TRBJ2-1
clone_size: once
d_call: -

cdr3_nt: TGTGCCAGCAGTGAAAGGCAGGGTATTAGGGGCTACACCTTC
cdr3_aa: CASSERQGIRGYTF
v_call: TRBV2
j_call: TRBJ1-2
clone_size: -
d_call: -

cdr3_nt: TGTGCCAGCAGTGAGGGGGTAGTGGGCAATCAGCCCCAGCATTTT
cdr3_aa: CASSEGVVGNQPQHF
v_call: TRBV9
j_call: TRBJ1-5
clone_size: -
d_call: -